This T cell receptor (beta chain) was found in a study of blood T cell repertoires in COVID-19. Study-wide background: Samples representing acute and convalescent COVID-19 were sourced from the United States, Italy and Spain. In each case, the material was cDNA or gDNA derived from T cells, B-cell-depleted T cells, or PBMCs.

With V trimmed by 4 bases and J by 5 bases, 9 bases remained unmatched. Per the germline V gene, CDR1 is SGHRS and CDR2 is YFSETQ. CDR3 length: 16 amino acids. Original processing notes: How many nucleated cells were present was estimated from reference gene primer amplification. Generated by immunoSEQ multiplex PCR, the TCRdb table keeps only in-frame clones and is missing some. Clonal size and the V and J genes are those of that table, whereas D and trimming came from the DNA. The sample records over 130,000 clones, around 73% being singletons. Source material: peripheral blood. The TCR originated in a woman aged 45 to 65 with active or convalescent COVID-19. This chain connects TRBV5-1 to TRBJ2-1; TRBD2 agrees at 10 bases. CDR3 region: CASSPRAGGNNNEQFF. CDR3 bases: TGCGCCAGCAGCCCAAGAGCGGGGGGGAACAACAATGAGCAGTTCTTC.